This TCR beta chain is from a study of blood T cell repertoires in COVID-19. On the study more broadly: Specimens from acute and convalescent COVID-19 originated in the United States, Italy and Spain. PBMCs, B-cell-depleted T cells, or T cells were the source of the cDNA or gDNA that made up the material.

Original analysis: Researchers report that nucleated cell counts were estimated from reference gene primer amplification. Data came from immunoSEQ multiplex PCR; TCRdb stores just in-frame clones and leaves some out. D and trimming were read from the DNA, whereas the V and J calls and clone size are those reported in that table. The data show about 90,000 clones, around 93% seen once. This CDR3 is 18 amino acids long. Per germline, CDR1 SGHTA and CDR2 FQGNSA. V shed 5 bases, J shed 8 bases, and the junction held 18 bases outside the gene matches. Input material: peripheral blood. The TCR originated in a human donor with active COVID-19. The donor label of this sample is uncertain. This rearrangement joins TRBV7-2 to TRBJ1-2, with 12 bases fitting TRBD1. CDR3 nucleotide sequence: TGTGCCAGCAGCCCCCTCGGGGACAGGGGGCTCCGTACGCGAGGCTACACCTTC. This codes for CASSPLGDRGLRTRGYTF.